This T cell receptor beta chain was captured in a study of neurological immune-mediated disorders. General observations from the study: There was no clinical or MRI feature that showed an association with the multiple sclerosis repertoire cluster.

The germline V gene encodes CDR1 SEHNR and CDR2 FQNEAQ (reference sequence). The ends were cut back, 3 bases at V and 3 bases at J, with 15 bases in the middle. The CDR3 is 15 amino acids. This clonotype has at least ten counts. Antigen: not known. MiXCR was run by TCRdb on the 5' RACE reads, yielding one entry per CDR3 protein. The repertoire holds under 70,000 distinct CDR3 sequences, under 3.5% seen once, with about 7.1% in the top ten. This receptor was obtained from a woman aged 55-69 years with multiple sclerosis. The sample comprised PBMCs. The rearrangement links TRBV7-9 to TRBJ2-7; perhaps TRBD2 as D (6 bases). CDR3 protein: CASSFRRVSGYEQYF. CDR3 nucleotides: TGTGCCAGCAGCTTCAGGAGGGTGTCGGGCTACGAGCAGTACTTC. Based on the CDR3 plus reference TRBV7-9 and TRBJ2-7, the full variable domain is DTGVSQNPRHKITKRGQNVTFRCDPISEHNRLYWYRQTLGQGPEFLTYFQNEAQLEKSRLLSDRFSAERPKGSFSTLEIQRTEQGDSAMYLCASSFRRVSGYEQYFGPGTRLTVT.